This entry is about one T cell receptor (beta chain). Its specificity is not known. The CDR3 has 19 amino acids. The germline CDR1 and CDR2 sequences are SGHRS and YFSETQ. J was trimmed by 0 bases and V by 3 bases; bases with no gene match: 18. This specimen belongs to a study of shared clonotypes between healthy human individuals. Study overall: Plates per donor: three CD4 naive, three CD4 memory, two CD8 naive, one CD8 memory. Findings and limits, study-wide: Large depth notwithstanding, sorted-subset sequencing proved incomplete by rarefaction.

Repertoires were generated with immunoSEQ multiplex PCR, while TCRdb's copy carries only in-frame clones and drops some. The sample includes approximately 720,000 clones, about three quarters seen only once; the top ten take roughly 1.8%. The receptor comes from a woman younger than 45 in good health. The chain links TRBV5-1 to TRBJ2-7, with TRBD2 matching 7 bases. Sequencing was done on a sample of memory CD4+ T cells sorted from blood. Noted subset: CD45RA-negative fraction. Here the CDR3 reads CASSYHKSSRGVSSYEQYF. For the CDR3, the DNA is TGCGCCAGCAGCTACCACAAATCCTCTCGGGGGGTTAGCTCCTACGAGCAGTACTTC.